This T cell receptor (beta chain) derives from a study of control samples from healthy donors and cancer patients. The germline V gene has CDR1 MDHEN and CDR2 SYDVKM. The V end lost 5 bases, the J end lost 4 bases, and 17 bases lay between the germline ends. CDR3 length: 15 amino acids. Generated by immunoSEQ multiplex PCR, the TCRdb table keeps only in-frame clones and is missing some. The table has fewer than 150,000 clones, around 90% seen once. The chain carries TRBV28 and TRBJ1-1, with D uncertain. Sequencing was carried out using blood. The receptor comes from a man between 18 and 35 years old in good health. CDR3 residues: CASSPPRVRITEAFF. CDR3 DNA sequence: TGTGCCAGCAGTCCCCCGCGGGTGAGGATCACTGAAGCTTTCTTT.